The rows below give T cell receptor beta chains drawn from one sample of a study of T-cell memory formation after mild COVID-19. From the 5' RACE reads, TCRdb called clonotypes with MiXCR, one entry per CDR3 protein. The sample lists a few hundred thousand distinct CDR3 sequences; roughly 19% were seen once. Sequenced: PBMCs or a T cell subset sorted from them (not recorded which). The receptors originated from a man aged 18 to 29 who had mild COVID-19 (a few samples of this study predate the infection). Cell type and time point are not known. Both conserved end residues are part of each CDR3. The D gene is left open where the match is weak. Some rows mark clone size as missing; the rest say once, few, many or name a class of expanded clone.

CASSARWDKEKLFF TGCGCCAGCAGCGCCCGGTGGGACAAGGAAAAACTGTTTTTT 14 many . TRBJ1-4 TRBV5-1
CASSPLSLLAKNIQYF TGTGCCAGCAGTCCACTTAGCCTCCTAGCCAAAAACATTCAGTACTTC 16 . . TRBJ2-4 TRBV28
CASSSGGPEAFF TGTGCCAGCAGTTCGGGGGGGCCAGAAGCTTTCTTT 12 . . TRBJ1-1 TRBV6-5
CSAIGESSYNEQFF TGCAGTGCTATCGGGGAGAGCTCCTACAATGAGCAGTTCTTC 14 many . TRBJ2-1 TRBV20-1
CSVRRGGTYEQYF TGCAGCGTTAGGAGGGGGGGGACCTACGAGCAGTACTTC 13 . . TRBJ2-7 TRBV29-1
CASGDNQPQHF TGTGCCAGCGGGGACAATCAGCCCCAGCATTTT 11 many . TRBJ1-5 TRBV7-9
CASSLARLYQGTGTDTQYF TGTGCCAGCAGCTTAGCCCGCCTATATCAGGGGACCGGCACAGATACGCAGTATTTT 19 . . TRBJ2-3 TRBV7-9
CASSQPDRVNTEAFF TGCGCCAGCAGCCAACCCGACAGGGTGAACACTGAAGCTTTCTTT 15 few TRBD1 TRBJ1-1 TRBV4-1
CASSLWNEKLFF TGTGCCAGCAGCTTGTGGAATGAAAAACTGTTTTTT 12 . . TRBJ1-4 TRBV5-6
CASSPPGGAGGQGEQFF TGTGCCAGCAGCCCCCCGGGGGGAGCGGGGGGGCAGGGTGAGCAGTTCTTC 17 few TRBD2 TRBJ2-1 TRBV7-2
CSALAGGPNNEQFF TGCAGTGCTCTAGCGGGGGGGCCGAACAATGAGCAGTTCTTC 14 . TRBD2 TRBJ2-1 TRBV20-1
CASSPRLAGGNTGELFF TGCGCCAGCAGCCCCCGACTAGCGGGGGGGAACACCGGGGAGCTGTTTTTT 17 many TRBD2 TRBJ2-2 TRBV5-1
CASSSTGRPEGYTF TGCGCCAGCAGCTCTACAGGGCGGCCTGAAGGCTACACCTTC 14 . . TRBJ1-2 TRBV5-1
CASSFRGNSPLHF TGTGCCAGCAGTTTCCGGGGTAATTCACCCCTCCACTTT 13 few . TRBJ1-6 TRBV12-3/TRBV12-4
CASSLSTGNQPQHF TGTGCCAGCAGCTTAAGCACAGGCAATCAGCCCCAGCATTTT 14 few . TRBJ1-5 TRBV7-2
CASTEGARRDTEAFF TGTGCCAGCACGGAGGGAGCTAGGCGGGACACTGAAGCTTTCTTT 15 . . TRBJ1-1 TRBV9
CASSQGLAGGTDTQYF TGCGCCAGCAGCCAGGGTCTAGCGGGAGGTACAGATACGCAGTATTTT 16 . TRBD2 TRBJ2-3 TRBV4-3
CASRILGANTEAFF TGTGCCAGCCGGATTCTAGGGGCTAACACTGAAGCTTTCTTT 14 few . TRBJ1-1 TRBV6-6
CASSIQGKDEQFF TGTGCCAGCAGCATACAGGGAAAGGATGAGCAGTTCTTC 13 few . TRBJ2-1 TRBV7-3
CASSLTGTGLITEAFF TGTGCCAGCAGCCTAACGGGGACAGGGCTCATCACTGAAGCTTTCTTT 16 few TRBD1 TRBJ1-1 TRBV7-9
CASSSQSSGGATSYEQYF TGCGCCAGCAGCTCCCAGAGTAGCGGGGGGGCCACCTCCTACGAGCAGTACTTC 18 few TRBD2 TRBJ2-7 TRBV5-1
CASSLYKDYTF TGTGCCAGCAGTTTATACAAGGACTACACCTTC 11 . . TRBJ1-2 TRBV12-3/TRBV12-4
CASSLPRGTDTQYF TGCGCCAGCAGCTTGCCCAGGGGCACAGATACGCAGTATTTT 14 few . TRBJ2-3 TRBV5-1
CASSYNRGSTEAFF TGTGCCAGCAGTTACAACAGGGGGAGCACTGAAGCTTTCTTT 14 few TRBD1 TRBJ1-1 TRBV3-1
CASSLQGNNSPLHF TGTGCCAGCAGTTTACAGGGTAATAATTCACCCCTCCACTTT 14 . . TRBJ1-6 TRBV2
CASSLPRGRSSYEQYF TGTGCCAGCTCCCTACCACGAGGACGGAGCTCCTACGAGCAGTACTTC 16 many . TRBJ2-7 TRBV18
CASSLRGQGYGYTF TGTGCCAGCAGCTTAAGGGGACAGGGCTATGGCTACACCTTC 14 few TRBD1 TRBJ1-2 TRBV7-8
CASSLDATASYNEQFF TGTGCCAGCAGTTTAGATGCGACGGCCTCCTACAATGAGCAGTTCTTC 16 few . TRBJ2-1 TRBV12-3/TRBV12-4
CASSEFSTDTQYF TGTGCCAGCAGTGAGTTTAGCACAGATACGCAGTATTTT 13 few . TRBJ2-3 TRBV6-4
CASRGQDPTEAFF TGTGCCAGCAGAGGACAGGACCCCACTGAAGCTTTCTTT 13 few TRBD1 TRBJ1-1 TRBV5-4
CASSQWGTGELFF TGCGCCAGCAGCCAGTGGGGCACCGGGGAGCTGTTTTTT 13 . . TRBJ2-2 TRBV4-1
CASSSQGAEAFF TGTGCCAGCAGTTCACAGGGGGCTGAAGCTTTCTTT 12 many TRBD1 TRBJ1-1 TRBV5-1
CASSSRQGSQPQHF TGTGCCAGCAGCTCTAGACAGGGTTCCCAGCCCCAGCATTTT 14 few TRBD1 TRBJ1-5 TRBV12-3/TRBV12-4
CSGLGQPNEKLFF TGCAGCGGCCTGGGACAGCCAAATGAAAAACTGTTTTTT 13 . TRBD1 TRBJ1-4 TRBV29-1
CAISESNSDRVNTEAFF TGTGCCATCAGTGAGTCCAACTCAGACAGGGTGAACACTGAAGCTTTCTTT 17 few TRBD1 TRBJ1-1 TRBV10-3
CASSYSLGPYQPQHF TGTGCCAGCAGTTACTCTCTGGGACCCTATCAGCCCCAGCATTTT 15 many . TRBJ1-5 TRBV6-2/TRBV6-3
CASSFETGAYNEQFF TGTGCCAGCAGCTTCGAGACGGGAGCCTACAATGAGCAGTTCTTC 15 . . TRBJ2-1 TRBV7-2
CASSWDGRQGPGTDTQYF TGTGCCAGCAGCTGGGACGGTCGACAGGGCCCTGGCACAGATACGCAGTATTTT 18 . TRBD1 TRBJ2-3 TRBV7-2
CASRPTSGGLNTQYF TGTGCCAGCAGGCCTACTAGCGGGGGTCTGAATACGCAGTATTTT 15 . TRBD2 TRBJ2-3 TRBV12-3/TRBV12-4
CASRRTGAPLNTEAFF TGTGCCAGCAGGAGGACAGGGGCCCCCCTGAACACTGAAGCTTTCTTT 16 few TRBD1 TRBJ1-1 TRBV2
CASSSPTSGGPLYNEQFF TGTGCCAGCAGCTCCCCGACTAGCGGGGGGCCTCTGTACAATGAGCAGTTCTTC 18 few TRBD2 TRBJ2-1 TRBV7-2
CASSFYVSGNTIYF TGTGCCAGCAGCTTTTATGTTTCTGGAAACACCATATATTTT 14 . . TRBJ1-3 TRBV7-2
CASGQGLYQPQHF TGTGCCAGCGGTCAGGGGCTCTATCAGCCCCAGCATTTT 13 few . TRBJ1-5 TRBV7-6
CASSELRTGGNQPQHF TGTGCCAGCAGTGAATTAAGGACAGGGGGAAATCAGCCCCAGCATTTT 16 . TRBD1 TRBJ1-5 TRBV6-1